The clone carrying this TCR beta chain occurred a few times. This sample was included in a study of blood T cell repertoires in COVID-19. Study details: Specimens from acute and convalescent COVID-19 originated in the United States, Italy and Spain. T cells, B-cell-depleted T cells, or PBMCs supplied cDNA or gDNA.

Germline trimming cut 3 bases from V and 1 base from J; bases unmatched to any gene: 2. The CDR3 length is 16 residues. Germline assignment: CDR1 SGHRS and CDR2 YFSETQ. In the original analysis: Estimated nucleated cell counts came from reference gene primer amplification. Measured with immunoSEQ multiplex PCR; TCRdb has only the in-frame clones, and not every one. For V, J and clone size, that table is used; D and trimming come from the DNA. This table holds about 110,000 clones, about nine tenths found once. The rearrangement uses TRBV5-1 and TRBJ2-2, with 11 bases lining up with TRBD2. Sequences were obtained from peripheral blood. This receptor was identified in a woman between 45 and 60 years old with acute or convalescent COVID-19. The CDR3 protein is CASSSLAGGNTGELFF. The CDR3 DNA follows: TGCGCCAGCAGCTCCCTAGCGGGGGGGAACACCGGGGAGCTGTTTTTT.